This is a list of T cell receptor beta chains from one sample in a study of regulatory T cells in long-lasting Graves disease. From the multiplex PCR reads, TCRdb called clonotypes with MiXCR, one entry per CDR3 protein. The sample consists of over 500,000 distinct CDR3 sequences, roughly 15% of them appearing once. Another study also made use of these data, one on T cells in Graves' hyperthyroidism and ophthalmopathy.

Sample: peripheral blood mononuclear cells (PBMCs), taken at new diagnosis, from a patient treated with antithyroid drugs. These receptors came from a woman younger than 45 with Graves disease. CDR3s include the opening cysteine and the closing phenylalanine or tryptophan. D genes are given only for firm matches. Clone sizes are given selectively: once, few, many, or a class where the clone is expanded.

>TRBD1|TRBV11-2|many|TRBJ2-1
CASTWTGGNEQFF
TGTGCCAGCACCTGGACAGGGGGTAATGAGCAGTTCTTC
>-|TRBV15|-|TRBJ2-1
CATSREASSIVINEQFF
TGTGCCACCAGCAGAGAAGCATCGAGTATAGTTATCAATGAGCAGTTCTTC
>-|TRBV28|many|TRBJ2-1
CASSPALSWGQFF
TGTGCCAGCAGTCCCGCCCTAAGCTGGGGGCAGTTCTTC
>TRBD1|TRBV6-5|-|TRBJ2-7
CASSSGQTYEQHF
TGTGCCAGCAGTTCGGGACAGACCTACGAGCAGCACTTC
>TRBD2|TRBV20-1|many|TRBJ2-7
CSATFPGLAGGGYEQYF
TGCAGTGCTACCTTTCCGGGACTAGCGGGAGGCGGCTACGAGCAGTACTTC
>-|TRBV5-6|-|TRBJ2-1
CASSLKKGSGFNEQFF
TGTGCCAGCAGCTTGAAGAAGGGGAGTGGGTTCAATGAGCAGTTCTTC
>-|TRBV28|many|TRBJ1-4
CASSSSNEKLFF
TGTGCCAGCAGCAGCTCCAACGAAAAACTGTTTTTT
>-|TRBV5-6|few|TRBJ2-7
CASSLAGKSYEQYF
TGTGCCAGCAGCTTGGCTGGGAAGTCCTACGAGCAGTACTTC
>-|TRBV18|-|TRBJ2-7
CASSPTAGSYEQYF
TGTGCCAGCTCACCGACGGCAGGTTCCTACGAGCAGTACTTC
>-|TRBV12-3/TRBV12-4|many|TRBJ2-6
CASTGANVLTF
TGTGCCAGCACCGGGGCCAACGTCCTGACTTTC
>TRBD1|TRBV27|many|TRBJ2-5
CASKQGTPGTGGMTQYF
TGTGCCAGCAAACAGGGGACCCCCGGGACAGGGGGTATGACCCAGTACTTC
>-|TRBV2|many|TRBJ1-5
CASSATGYRQPQHF
TGTGCCAGCAGTGCGACCGGGTATCGTCAGCCCCAGCATTTT
>-|TRBV29-1|many|TRBJ2-7
CSVVRHPGAEQYF
TGCAGCGTTGTTAGGCATCCCGGGGCTGAGCAGTACTTC
>-|TRBV7-9|few|TRBJ1-4
CASSPDSSGEKLFF
TGTGCCAGCAGTCCGGACAGTTCGGGTGAAAAACTGTTTTTT
>TRBD2|TRBV20-1|-|TRBJ2-5
CSAHAASGVQETQYF
TGCAGTGCCCATGCGGCTAGCGGGGTCCAAGAGACCCAGTACTTC
>-|TRBV12-5|-|TRBJ2-5
CASGAGPQETQYF
TGTGCTAGTGGCGCGGGTCCTCAAGAGACCCAGTACTTC
>-|TRBV2|many|TRBJ1-4
CASKRQEKLFF
TGTGCCTCCAAGCGGCAGGAAAAACTGTTTTTT